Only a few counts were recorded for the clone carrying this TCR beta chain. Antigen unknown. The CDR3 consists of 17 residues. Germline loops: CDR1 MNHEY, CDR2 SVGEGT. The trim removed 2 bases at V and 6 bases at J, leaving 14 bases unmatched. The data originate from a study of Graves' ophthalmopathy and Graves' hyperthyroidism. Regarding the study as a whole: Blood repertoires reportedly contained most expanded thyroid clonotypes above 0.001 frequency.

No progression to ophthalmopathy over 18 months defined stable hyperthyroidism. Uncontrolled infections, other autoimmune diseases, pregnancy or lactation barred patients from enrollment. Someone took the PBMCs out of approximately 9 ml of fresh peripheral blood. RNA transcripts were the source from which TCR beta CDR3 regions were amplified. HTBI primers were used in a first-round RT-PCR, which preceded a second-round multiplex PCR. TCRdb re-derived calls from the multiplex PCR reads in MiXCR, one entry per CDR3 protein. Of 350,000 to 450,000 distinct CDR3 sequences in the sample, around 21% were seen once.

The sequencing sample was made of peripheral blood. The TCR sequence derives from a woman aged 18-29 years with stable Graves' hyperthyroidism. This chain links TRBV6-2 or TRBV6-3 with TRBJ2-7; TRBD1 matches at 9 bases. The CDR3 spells CASSYQPPGQGKLEQYF. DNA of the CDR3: TGTGCCAGCAGTTACCAACCACCGGGACAGGGAAAACTCGAGCAGTACTTC.